A single sample is the source of the 2 T cell receptor beta chains below, sequenced in a study of spatial heterogeneity in lung cancer. Stated time point: sample taken at primary tumor resection. Whole RNA came from tumor, nontumor lung or frozen PBMC and was sequenced without being sorted. TCRdb ran MiXCR on the 5' RACE reads and lists one entry per CDR3 protein. The sample contains 50,000 or so distinct CDR3 sequences, about an eighth of which appear only once. The specimen was PBMCs, collected at surgery. Receptors were obtained from a female donor with early-stage non-small cell lung cancer.

This clonotype has at least ten counts. V gene TRBV5-4 combines with J gene TRBJ1-6; D is perhaps TRBD1 (5 bases). The length of the CDR3 is 16 residues. Per the germline V gene, CDR1 is SGHNT and CDR2 is YYREEE (reference sequence). Trimming took off 3 bases at V and 0 bases at J, with 10 bases between the two ends. The CDR3 DNA reads as TGTGCCAGCAGCTCCGGACAAAGCTCCTATAATTCACCCCTCCACTTT. Amino acid sequence: CASSSGQSSYNSPLHF. The full variable domain, completed using reference TRBV5-4 and TRBJ1-6, is ETGVTQSPTHLIKTRGQQVTLRCSSQSGHNTVSWYQQALGQGPQFIFQYYREEENGRGNFPPRFSGLQFPNYSSELNVNALELDDSALYLCASSSGQSSYNSPLHFGNGTRLTVT.

V usage is TRBV19 and J usage is TRBJ1-5, with 8 bases lining up with TRBD1. The CDR3 is made up of 17 amino acids. Germline trimming cut 3 bases from V and 1 base from J; bases unmatched to any gene: 8. CDR1 and CDR2 (germline): LNHDA, SQIVND (reference sequence). CDR3 DNA sequence: TGTGCCAGTAGTATCGGTCGACAGGGGTTGAGCAATCAGCCCCAGCATTTT. Its translation is CASSIGRQGLSNQPQHF.